This T cell receptor (beta chain) was sequenced for a study of cytomegalovirus exposure and HLA in healthy donors. Study-wide background: About 85 million unique TCRs from HLA-typed donors were held in an early release of data.

PCR used 60 Vbeta primers and 13 Jbeta primers. The table came from immunoSEQ multiplex PCR; TCRdb's copy has only in-frame clones and leaves some out. The data contain approximately 150,000 clones, roughly 80% of them singletons. Germline V gene lookup returns CDR1 SGHNT and CDR2 YYREEE (reference sequence). Trimming pared 0 bases from V and 0 bases from J, leaving 8 bases between. The CDR3 is 15 amino acids. Remarks on this clone: Its specificity is not known.

Findings of the study overall: In vitro checks showed that a few CMV-associated chains really do target CMV antigens.

This sequence joins TRBV5-4 and TRBJ2-3; D ambiguous. The TCR originated in a man younger than 45 in good health and CMV-seropositive. Sequenced: PBMCs. The CDR3 here is CASSLGFTSTDTQYF. In DNA form, the CDR3 reads TGTGCCAGCAGCTTGGGGTTCACTAGCACAGATACGCAGTATTTT.